This T cell receptor (beta chain) was observed in a study of identical twins. All donors were healthy, and all were Caucasian. MiXCR, run by TCRdb on the 5' RACE reads, gives a single entry per CDR3 protein. The sample has some 500,000 distinct CDR3 sequences; 7.5% to 10% are singletons. These data are also associated with another study on yellow fever vaccine responses in identical twins.

The receptor's source is a woman younger than 35 in good health. The sequenced material came from PBMCs.

The CDR3 region is CASSQVGMEETQYF. The DNA of the CDR3 is TGCGCCAGCAGCCAAGTAGGGATGGAAGAGACCCAGTACTTC. V usage is TRBV4-3 and J usage is TRBJ2-5, with D unclear. V was trimmed by 1 base and J by 3 bases, leaving 9 bases between them. This CDR3 contains 14 residues. Germline V CDR1 and CDR2: LGHNA, YSLEER.